The sequence of this T cell receptor beta chain was determined in a study of CD4 and CD8 cells across lung adenocarcinoma regions. Samples came from patients with localized non-small cell lung adenocarcinoma. Germline V gene lookup returns CDR1 WNHNN and CDR2 SYGVQD (reference sequence). The CDR3 contains 15 residues. For this clonotype: An end of the junction differs from the germline gene, which may be a read error.

TCRdb called the PCR reads again in MiXCR, with one record for every CDR3 protein. This sample carries tens of thousands of distinct CDR3 sequences, roughly half of them seen once, and the ten largest clones take 20% to 25%. The sequencing input was CD4+ T cells from the center of a lung tumor. This chain joins TRBV10-1 and TRBJ2-2; 9 bases map to TRBD2. The sequence came from a male donor with lung adenocarcinoma. The CD4 and CD8 labels of this study may be unreliable. The CDR3, as DNA: TGCGCCAGCAGTGCTAGCGGGATGAACACCGAGGCGCTGTATTTT. Translation: CASSASGMNTEALYF.